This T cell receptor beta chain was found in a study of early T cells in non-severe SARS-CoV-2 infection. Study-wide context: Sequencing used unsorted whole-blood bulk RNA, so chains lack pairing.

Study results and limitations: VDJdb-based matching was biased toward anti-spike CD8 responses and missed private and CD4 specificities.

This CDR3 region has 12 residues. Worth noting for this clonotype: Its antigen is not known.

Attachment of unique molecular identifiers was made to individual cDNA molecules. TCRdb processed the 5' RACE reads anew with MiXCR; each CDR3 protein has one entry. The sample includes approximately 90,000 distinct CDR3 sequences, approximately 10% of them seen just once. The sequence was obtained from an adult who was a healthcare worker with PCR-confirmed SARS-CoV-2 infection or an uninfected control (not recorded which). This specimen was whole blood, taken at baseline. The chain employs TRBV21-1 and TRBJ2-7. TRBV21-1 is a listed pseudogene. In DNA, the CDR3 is TGTGCCAGCAGGATTTCTCTCTACGAGCAGTACTTC. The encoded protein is CASRISLYEQYF.